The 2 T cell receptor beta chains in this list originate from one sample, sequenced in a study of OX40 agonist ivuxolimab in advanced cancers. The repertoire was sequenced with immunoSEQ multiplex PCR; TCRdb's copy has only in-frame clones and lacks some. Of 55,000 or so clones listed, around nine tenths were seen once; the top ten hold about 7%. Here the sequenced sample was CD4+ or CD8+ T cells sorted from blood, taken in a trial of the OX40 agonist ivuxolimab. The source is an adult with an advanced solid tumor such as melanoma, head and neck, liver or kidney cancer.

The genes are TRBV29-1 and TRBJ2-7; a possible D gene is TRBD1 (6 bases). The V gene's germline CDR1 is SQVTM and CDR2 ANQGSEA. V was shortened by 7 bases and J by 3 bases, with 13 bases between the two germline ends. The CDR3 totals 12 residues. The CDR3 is CSGAGDNYEQYF. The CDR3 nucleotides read TGCAGCGGAGCCGGGGACAACTACGAGCAGTACTTC.

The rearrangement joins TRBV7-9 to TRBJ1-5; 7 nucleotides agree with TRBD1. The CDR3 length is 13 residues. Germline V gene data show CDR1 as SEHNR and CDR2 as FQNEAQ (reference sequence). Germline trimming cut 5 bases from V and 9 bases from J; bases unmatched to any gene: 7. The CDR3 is CASSRDSQGPQHF. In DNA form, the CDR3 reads TGTGCCAGCAGCCGGGACAGCCAAGGGCCCCAGCATTTT.